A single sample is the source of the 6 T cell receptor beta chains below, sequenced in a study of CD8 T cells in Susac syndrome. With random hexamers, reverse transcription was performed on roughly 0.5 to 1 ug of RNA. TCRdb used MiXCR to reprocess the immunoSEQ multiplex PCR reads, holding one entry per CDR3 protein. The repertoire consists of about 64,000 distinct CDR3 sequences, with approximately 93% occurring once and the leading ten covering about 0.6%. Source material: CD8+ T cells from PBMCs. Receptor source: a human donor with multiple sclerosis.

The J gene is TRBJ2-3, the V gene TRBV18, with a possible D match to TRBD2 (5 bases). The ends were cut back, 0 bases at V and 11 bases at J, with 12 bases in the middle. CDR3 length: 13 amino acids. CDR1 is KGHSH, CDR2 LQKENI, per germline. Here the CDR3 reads CASSPPDGGEQYF. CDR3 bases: TGTGCCAGCTCACCACCGGATGGAGGAGAGCAGTATTTT.

The CDR3 region has the DNA TGTGCCAGCAGTAGACAGAGCTCCTACAATGAGCAGTTCTTC. It is translated as CASSRQSSYNEQFF. This chain links TRBV9 with TRBJ2-1, with D possibly being TRBD1 (5 bases). The germline V gene has CDR1 SGDLS and CDR2 YYNGEE. This CDR3 is 14 amino acids long. Deletions cut 5 bases from V and 0 bases from J, with 9 bases between.

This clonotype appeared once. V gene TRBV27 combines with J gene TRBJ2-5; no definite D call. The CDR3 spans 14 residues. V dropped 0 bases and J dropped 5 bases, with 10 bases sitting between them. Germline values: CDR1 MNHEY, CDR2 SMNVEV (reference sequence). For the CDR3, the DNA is TGTGCCAGCAGTTTATCGCCCTACGTGGAGACCCAGTACTTC. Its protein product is CASSLSPYVETQYF.

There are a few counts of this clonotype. The CDR3 DNA follows: TGTGCCAGCAGGGAAGCGGACACTGAAGCTTTCTTT. It translates to CASREADTEAFF. The chain has TRBV25-1 and TRBJ1-1, with no clear D. Between the trimmed V and J ends, which lost 6 bases and 3 bases, there was a span of 8 bases. Germline lookup yields CDR1 MGHDK and CDR2 SYGVNS. The CDR3 sequence is 12 residues long.

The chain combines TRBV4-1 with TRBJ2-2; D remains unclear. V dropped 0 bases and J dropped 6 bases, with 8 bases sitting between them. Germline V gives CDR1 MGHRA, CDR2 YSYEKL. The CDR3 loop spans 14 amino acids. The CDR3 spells CASSQDPVSGELFF. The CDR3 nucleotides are TGCGCCAGCAGCCAAGATCCTGTGTCCGGGGAGCTGTTTTTT.

The CDR3, as DNA: TGCAGTGCTAGGGGGACTAGCGGGAGGGCCAGGCAAGAGACCCAGTACTTC. Translating gives CSARGTSGRARQETQYF. The chain joins TRBV20-1 to TRBJ2-5; 16 nucleotides line up with TRBD2. The CDR3 is 17 amino acids. Germline V gives CDR1 DFQATT, CDR2 SNEGSKA (reference sequence). V gave up 3 bases and J gave up 2 bases; unmatched junction bases: 6.